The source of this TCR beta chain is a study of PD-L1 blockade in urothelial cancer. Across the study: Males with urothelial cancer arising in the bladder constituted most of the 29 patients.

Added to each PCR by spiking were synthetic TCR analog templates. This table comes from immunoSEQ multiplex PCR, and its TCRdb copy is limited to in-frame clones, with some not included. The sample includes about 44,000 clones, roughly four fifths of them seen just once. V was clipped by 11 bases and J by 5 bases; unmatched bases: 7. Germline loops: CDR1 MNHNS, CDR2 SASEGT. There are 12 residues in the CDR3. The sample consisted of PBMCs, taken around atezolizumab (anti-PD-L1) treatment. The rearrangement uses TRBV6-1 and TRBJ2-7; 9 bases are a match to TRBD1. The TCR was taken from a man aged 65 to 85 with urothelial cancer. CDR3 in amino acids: CASTDRGDEQYF. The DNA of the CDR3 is TGTGCCTCCACGGACAGGGGAGACGAGCAGTACTTC.